These T cell receptor beta chains were read from a single sample in a study of shared clonotypes between healthy human individuals. Here immunoSEQ multiplex PCR was the method, and the copy in TCRdb shows in-frame clones only, minus some. The sample lists about 770,000 clones, 72% seen once, with less than 2% in the top ten. Sequencing input: memory CD4+ T cells sorted from blood. The receptors derive from a woman under 40 in good health. Each CDR3 is given with its conserved first and last residue. A D gene is named only where the DNA matches it firmly. The size entry is marked missing in some rows and otherwise reads once, few, many or a size class.

clone_size,d_call,j_call,v_call,cdr3_nt,cdr3_aa
.,TRBD1,TRBJ2-5,TRBV6-5,TGTGCCAGCAGTTACGCATACAGGGGGCCTGGGGAGACCCAGTACTTC,CASSYAYRGPGETQYF
.,TRBD1,TRBJ1-1,TRBV7-8,TGTGCCAGCAACTTGCAGGGGGACACTGAAGCTTTCTTT,CASNLQGDTEAFF
.,.,TRBJ2-1,TRBV6-6,TGTGCCAGCGGCCGATCGGGACTCCTTCCCCACGAGCAGTTCTTC,CASGRSGLLPHEQFF
many,.,TRBJ2-7,TRBV28,TGTGCCAGCATCCTCCCGAGACCCGGGAGGGACAGGTCCCCCTACGAGCAGTACTTC,CASILPRPGRDRSPYEQYF
.,.,TRBJ1-2,TRBV2,TGTGCCAGGAGGATAACAGCCGTAAAGGGCTACACCTTC,CARRITAVKGYTF
.,.,TRBJ1-1,TRBV14,TGTGCCAGCAGCCAAGATTCGGGGCCCAGGGTCTCGGCTTTCTTT,CASSQDSGPRVSAFF
many,TRBD1,TRBJ2-3,TRBV11-2,TGTGCCAGCAGCCCGATAGGGGGCGAGTTGGATACGCAGTATTTT,CASSPIGGELDTQYF
.,.,TRBJ1-5,TRBV19,TGTGCCAGTAGTGGAATGGGTGGCAATCAGCCCCAGCATTTT,CASSGMGGNQPQHF
.,TRBD1,TRBJ2-7,TRBV4-2,TGTGCCAGCTCCGCCCCCCCGGGACAGGGGGCGGGCGAGCAGTACTTC,CASSAPPGQGAGEQYF
.,.,TRBJ2-1,TRBV5-6,TGTGCCAGCAGCTTACTCCAGGGAAACGCGAGATCCTACAATGAGCAGTTCTTC,CASSLLQGNARSYNEQFF
.,.,TRBJ2-7,TRBV27,TGTGCCAGCAGTTTACGGGATACTAGCAAATCCTACGAGCAGTACTTC,CASSLRDTSKSYEQYF
.,.,TRBJ2-7,TRBV11-2,TGTGCCAGCAGCTTAGATCGGGACTACGAGCAGTACTTC,CASSLDRDYEQYF
.,TRBD1,TRBJ2-7,TRBV19,TGTGCCAGTAGAGGGACAGGTTCCCGCGAGCAGTACTTC,CASRGTGSREQYF
.,.,TRBJ1-5,TRBV7-2,TGTGCCAGCAGCTCCCCACCTGGGCCCCAGCATTTT,CASSSPPGPQHF
many,.,TRBJ1-5,TRBV7-2,TGTGCCAGCAGCTTAGATACAGGGCAGCCCCAGCATTTT,CASSLDTGQPQHF
.,.,TRBJ1-3,TRBV6-5,TGTGCCAGCAGTTACTCGACGCTTACTGGAAACACCATATATTTT,CASSYSTLTGNTIYF
.,TRBD2,TRBJ2-7,TRBV30,TGTGCCTTCCTTAGCGGGAGGAGCTCCTACGAGCAGTACTTC,CAFLSGRSSYEQYF
few,.,TRBJ1-2,TRBV28,TGTGCCAGCAGCCGCTTTATACGGCCGGGACATCTATCATTC,CASSRFIRPGHLSF
once,.,TRBJ2-1,TRBV28,TGTGCCAGCAGTGAACAGGGAGGTAATTTTAATGAGCAGTTCTTC,CASSEQGGNFNEQFF
once,.,TRBJ2-2,TRBV25-1,TGTGCCAGCAGTGAATGGGCGGGACGAGACACCGGGGAGCTGTTTTTT,CASSEWAGRDTGELFF
.,TRBD2,TRBJ2-1,TRBV28,TGTGCCAGCAGTCCAGGGACTAGCGGGAGTCCAACCTCCTACAATGAGCAGTTCTTC,CASSPGTSGSPTSYNEQFF
.,.,TRBJ2-3,TRBV11-2,TGTGCCAGCAGCTTATTGGGAACAGTTCCCGATACGCAGTATTTT,CASSLLGTVPDTQYF
.,TRBD2,TRBJ2-7,TRBV5-6,TGTGCCAGCAGCCCCCCCGGACTAGGTTCCTACGAGCAGTACTTC,CASSPPGLGSYEQYF
once,TRBD2,TRBJ2-7,TRBV5-4,TGTGCCAGCACCTTAGCGGGAGGAGGGGTCTACGAGCAGTACTTC,CASTLAGGGVYEQYF
few,.,TRBJ1-4,TRBV11-2,TGTGCCAGCAGCTTAGTCGATGACAGGCCCGGAAAGGAACTGTTTTTT,CASSLVDDRPGKELFF
many,TRBD1,TRBJ1-5,TRBV19,TGTGCCAGTAGCGGGACAGGGAGGGGTCAGCCCCAGCATTTT,CASSGTGRGQPQHF
.,TRBD2,TRBJ2-3,TRBV18,TGTGCCAGCTCACCAGGACTAGACGATACGCAGTATTTT,CASSPGLDDTQYF
.,TRBD1,TRBJ2-1,TRBV14,TGTGCCAGCAGCCAAGGACAGGGCTTCTACAATGAGCAGTTCTTC,CASSQGQGFYNEQFF
.,TRBD2,TRBJ2-7,TRBV27,TGTGCCAGCAGCCCCGGACTAGCGGGAGTGGGAGAGCAGTACTTC,CASSPGLAGVGEQYF
.,TRBD1,TRBJ2-2,TRBV28,TGTGCCAGCAGCCCGGGACAGGGGGCGGTCACCGGGGAGCTGTTTTTT,CASSPGQGAVTGELFF
.,.,TRBJ2-7,TRBV15,TGTGCCACCAGCGCCAAAGGGACGGACAACTACGAGCAGTACTTC,CATSAKGTDNYEQYF
.,.,TRBJ1-1,TRBV14,TGTGCCAGCAGCCAAGTGAGTCGGGGGCGCACTGAAGCTTTCTTT,CASSQVSRGRTEAFF